These 9 T cell receptor beta chains originate from one sample sequenced in a study of blood T cell repertoires in COVID-19. Method: immunoSEQ multiplex PCR; TCRdb's copy keeps in-frame clones and lacks some. The table lists hundreds of thousands of clones, around four fifths of them singletons. The material sequenced was peripheral blood. Receptor source: a woman between 35 and 50 years old with active or convalescent COVID-19.

The chain has TRBV30 and TRBJ1-6; D is unclear. The V end lost 3 bases, the J end lost 14 bases, and 11 bases lay between the germline ends. This CDR3 is built from 11 residues. Germline lookup yields CDR1 GTSNPN and CDR2 SVGIG (reference sequence). In nucleotides, the CDR3 is TGTGCCTGGAGCCCCGGAGGATCCCTCCACTTT. Protein: CAWSPGGSLHF.

CDR3 protein: CATPTGTNTGELFF. CDR3 DNA: TGTGCCACCCCGACAGGGACGAACACCGGGGAGCTGTTTTTT. This chain uses TRBV6-5 with TRBJ2-2, with 7 bases identical to TRBD1. CDR3 length: 14 amino acids. Trimming at V came to 10 bases and at J to 0 bases, leaving 5 bases not matched to a gene. Germline CDR1 is MNHEY and CDR2 is SVGAGI.

The chain employs TRBV2 and TRBJ2-5; 11 bases map to TRBD1. V trimming: 6 bases; J trimming: 3 bases; junction bases outside the gene matches: 3. The germline V gene encodes CDR1 SNHLY and CDR2 FYNNEI. The CDR3 runs to 14 residues. As DNA, the CDR3 is TGTGCCAGCAGCGGGGACAGGGGGGAAGAGACCCAGTACTTC. Protein: CASSGDRGEETQYF.

This clone appeared a single time. This chain connects TRBV9 to TRBJ2-1; 11 positions agree with TRBD2. The CDR3 length is 15 residues. V gave up 0 bases and J gave up 5 bases; unmatched junction bases: 1. From germline, CDR1 is SGDLS and CDR2 YYNGEE. Here the CDR3 reads CASSVGSGRDNEQFF. In DNA form, the CDR3 reads TGTGCCAGCAGCGTAGGTAGCGGGAGGGACAATGAGCAGTTCTTC. Filled out from reference TRBV9 and TRBJ2-1, the complete variable domain reads DSGVTQTPKHLITATGQRVTLRCSPRSGDLSVYWYQQSLDQGLQFLIQYYNGEERAKGNILERFSAQQFPDLHSELNLSSLELGDSALYFCASSVGSGRDNEQFFGPGTRLTVL.

Only a few counts were recorded for this clone. The V call is TRBV4-2, the J call TRBJ2-1, with D hard to call. Trimming pared 1 base from V and 8 bases from J, leaving 12 bases between. CDR1 is LGHNA and CDR2 is YNFKEQ in the germline V gene. This CDR3 region has 14 residues. The CDR3 spells CASSQGEPSDEQFF. CDR3 sequence (DNA): TGTGCCAGCAGCCAAGGAGAACCATCTGATGAGCAGTTCTTC.

The CDR3 DNA reads as TGTGCCAGCAGCCAAGATCCGGGACTAGCGAGCTATCAGCCCCAGCATTTT. Translation gives CASSQDPGLASYQPQHF. The chain employs TRBV4-2 and TRBJ1-5; possible D gene TRBD1, 5 bases. Germline CDR1 and CDR2: LGHNA and YNFKEQ. CDR3 length: 17 residues. The germline V and J ends were trimmed by 0 bases and 5 bases, with 17 bases remaining between them.

The V call is TRBV21-1, the J call TRBJ1-4; the table's D call TRBD1 went unverified against the DNA. TRBV21-1 is marked as a pseudogene. This CDR3 spans 18 amino acids. The chain's CDR3 is CASSKRDSGFATNEKLFF. The CDR3 bases are TGTGCCAGCAGCAAAAGGGACAGTGGCTTTGCAACTAATGAAAAACTGTTTTTT.

The J gene is TRBJ1-1, the V gene TRBV29-1; 7 bases agree with TRBD1. Germline V gives CDR1 SQVTM, CDR2 ANQGSEA. J was trimmed by 1 base and V by 6 bases; bases with no gene match: 2. This CDR3 is built from 12 residues. The CDR3 DNA reads as TGCAGCGTGACAGGGAAGAACACTGAAGCTTTCTTT. It yields the protein CSVTGKNTEAFF.

The chain couples TRBV7-9 to TRBJ2-2; 7 nucleotides align to TRBD1. Losses at the gene ends were 5 bases for V and 5 bases for J; bases not matched to a gene: 5. The CDR3 covers 14 residues. The germline gives CDR1 SEHNR, CDR2 FQNEAQ (reference sequence). CDR3 amino acids: CASSPTGVTGELFF. In DNA form, the CDR3 reads TGTGCCAGCAGCCCCACAGGGGTGACCGGGGAGCTGTTTTTT.